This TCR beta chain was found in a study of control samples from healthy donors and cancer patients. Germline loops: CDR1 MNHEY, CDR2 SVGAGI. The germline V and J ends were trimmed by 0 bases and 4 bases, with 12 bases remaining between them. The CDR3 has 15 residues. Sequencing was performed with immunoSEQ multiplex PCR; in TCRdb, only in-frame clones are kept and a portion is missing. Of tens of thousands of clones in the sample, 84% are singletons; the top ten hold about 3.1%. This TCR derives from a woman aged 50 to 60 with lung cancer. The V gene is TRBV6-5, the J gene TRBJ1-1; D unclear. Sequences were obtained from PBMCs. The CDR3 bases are TGTGCCAGCAGTTACTCGAGTCCAGCCACCACTGAAGCTTTCTTT. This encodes CASSYSSPATTEAFF.